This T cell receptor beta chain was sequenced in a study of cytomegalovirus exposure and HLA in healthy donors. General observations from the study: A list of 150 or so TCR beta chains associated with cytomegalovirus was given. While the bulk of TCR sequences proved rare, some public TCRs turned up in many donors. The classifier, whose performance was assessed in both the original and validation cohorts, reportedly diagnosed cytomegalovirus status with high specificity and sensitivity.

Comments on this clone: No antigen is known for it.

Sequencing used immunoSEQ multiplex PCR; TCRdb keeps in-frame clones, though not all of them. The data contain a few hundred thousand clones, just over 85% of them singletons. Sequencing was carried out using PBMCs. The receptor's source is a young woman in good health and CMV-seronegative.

The CDR3 DNA is TGTGCCAGCAGTCGGACAGGGAGAGAGACCCAGTACTTC. Translating it yields CASSRTGRETQYF. The chain couples TRBV27 to TRBJ2-5; 8 bases fit TRBD1. The CDR3 contains 13 residues. Trimming took 5 bases from V and 4 from J; bases not matched to a gene: 3. The germline gives CDR1 MNHEY, CDR2 SMNVEV (reference sequence).